Listed below are T cell receptor beta chains from one sample, sequenced in a study of cytomegalovirus exposure and HLA in healthy donors. Generated by immunoSEQ multiplex PCR, the TCRdb table keeps only in-frame clones and is missing some. The data show some 160,000 clones, with roughly 80% seen just once and around 8% held by the top ten. Source material: PBMCs. The source of these receptors is a male donor in good health and CMV-seropositive. The CDR3 runs from the conserved cysteine through the conserved F or W. Fields, in order: D gene, J gene, clone size, V gene, CDR3 DNA, CDR3 protein. The D gene is left open where the match is weak. Size values are once, few and many counts, or a class for expanded clones, and some rows have none.

>NA|TRBJ2-3|few|TRBV19
TGTGCCAGTAGATCGGAGGGCCTAGCAGATACGCAGTATTTT
CASRSEGLADTQYF
>TRBD2|TRBJ2-5|NA|TRBV4-1
TGCGCCAGCAGACCCGGGACTAGCGGGAGAAGAGAGACCCAGTACTTC
CASRPGTSGRRETQYF
>TRBD2|TRBJ2-3|few|TRBV11-3
TGTGCCAGCAGCTTAGGCGGAGCGGGGACAGATACGCAGTATTTT
CASSLGGAGTDTQYF
>NA|TRBJ1-3|NA|TRBV11-2
TGTGCCAGCAGCTTAGGAGGATTTGGAAACACCATATATTTT
CASSLGGFGNTIYF
>TRBD1|TRBJ2-1|NA|TRBV5-6
TGTGCCAGCAGCCGGACAGGGTCAAGCTCCTACAATGAGCAGTTCTTC
CASSRTGSSSYNEQFF
>TRBD2|TRBJ2-4|NA|TRBV9
TGTGCCAGCAGCCCCAGCGGAGCGGGAGATTTAGCCAAAAACAGTCAGTACTTC
CASSPSGAGDLAKNSQYF
>TRBD1|TRBJ1-3|NA|TRBV28
TGTGCCAGCAGTTTCCTACCGCACAGGGGGGACACCATATATTTT
CASSFLPHRGDTIYF
>NA|TRBJ2-5|NA|TRBV7-2
TGTGCCAGCGGCAAGAACCACCAAGAGACCCAGTACTTC
CASGKNHQETQYF
>NA|TRBJ1-2|once|TRBV18
TGTGCCAGCTCACCAGAACAGTCTTATGGCTACACCTTC
CASSPEQSYGYTF
>NA|TRBJ1-4|NA|TRBV28
TGTGCCCTCGGGCAGGACAGAGAAAAACTGTTTTTT
CALGQDREKLFF
>NA|TRBJ2-5|NA|TRBV19
TGTGCCAGTAGTCTTCCGCAGGGTGTTGGAGAGACCCAGTACTTC
CASSLPQGVGETQYF
>TRBD1|TRBJ1-4|NA|TRBV5-1
TGCGCCAGCAGGACAGGGTCGGAGGAAAAACTGTTTTTT
CASRTGSEEKLFF
>NA|TRBJ2-4|NA|TRBV7-9
TGTGCCAGCAGCCCTCCCGGGGCCAAAAACATTCAGTACTTC
CASSPPGAKNIQYF
>NA|TRBJ1-1|NA|TRBV28
TGTGCCAGCAGTTTGACATTCATGAACACTGAAGCTTTCTTT
CASSLTFMNTEAFF
>NA|TRBJ1-2|once|TRBV6-1
TGTGCCAGCAGTGAATGGGGGGGCGGCAGGAAATATGGCTACACCTTC
CASSEWGGGRKYGYTF
>NA|TRBJ1-5|NA|TRBV27
TGTGCCAGCAGTCCCCAACAGGTCACCTATAGCAATCAGCCCCAGCATTTT
CASSPQQVTYSNQPQHF
>TRBD1|TRBJ1-6|NA|TRBV5-1
TGCGCCAGCAGCCTGACAGGGACCTTTGATCCCCTCCACTTT
CASSLTGTFDPLHF
>NA|TRBJ1-2|NA|TRBV30
TGTGCCTGGAGCTACCGACAGTGGGATGGCTACACCTTC
CAWSYRQWDGYTF
>TRBD1|TRBJ2-7|NA|TRBV19
TGTGCCAGTAGTATAGGTCCGGGACAGGGCTACGAGCAGTACTTC
CASSIGPGQGYEQYF
>NA|TRBJ2-5|few|TRBV25-1
TGTGCCAGCAGTGATGTCGGAGAGACCCAGTACTTC
CASSDVGETQYF
>NA|TRBJ2-3|NA|TRBV20-1
TGCAGTGCTAGCGGGAAGTATACGCAGTATTTT
CSASGKYTQYF
>NA|TRBJ2-5|NA|TRBV5-1
TGCGCCAGCAGCTCCATGGGGGGAGAGACCCAGTACTTC
CASSSMGGETQYF
>TRBD2|TRBJ2-2|NA|TRBV7-2
TGTGCCAGCAGCTTAGACGGGAGGCACACCGGGGAGCTGTTTTTT
CASSLDGRHTGELFF
>TRBD1|TRBJ2-7|NA|TRBV7-9
TGTGCCAGCAGCTCCGGACAGGGGGCTGTCGAGCAGTACTTC
CASSSGQGAVEQYF
>TRBD2|TRBJ2-4|NA|TRBV10-3
TGTGCCATCAGTGAGAGGCTAGCGGGTGACATTCAGTACTTC
CAISERLAGDIQYF
>TRBD2|TRBJ2-7|NA|TRBV15
TGTGCCACCAGCCCTCGGCCCGTTAGCGGGGGATCTTACTACGAGCAGTACTTC
CATSPRPVSGGSYYEQYF
>TRBD1|TRBJ1-2|NA|TRBV19
TGTGCCAGTAGCACAGGGGCACGAAACTATGGCTACACCTTC
CASSTGARNYGYTF
>TRBD1|TRBJ1-1|NA|TRBV5-1
TGCGCCAGCAGCGTGGACAGGGGGCTAACTGAAGCTTTCTTT
CASSVDRGLTEAFF
>NA|TRBJ2-5|NA|TRBV7-9
TGTGCCAGCAGCTTAGTACTGGGGGCCGTGGAGACCCAGTACTTC
CASSLVLGAVETQYF
>NA|TRBJ1-2|NA|TRBV6-6
TGTGCCAGCAGTTCCGCAGACTATGGCTACACCTTC
CASSSADYGYTF
>TRBD1|TRBJ1-1|NA|TRBV30
TGTGCCTGCAGCCACGACGGACAGGGGGCCACTGAAGCTTTCTTT
CACSHDGQGATEAFF
>NA|TRBJ1-4|NA|TRBV15
TGTGCCACCAGCAGGATACTCGGGGCAACTAATGAAAAACTGTTTTTT
CATSRILGATNEKLFF
>TRBD1|TRBJ1-5|NA|TRBV6-6
TGTGCCAGCAGTGGGACAGGAGGAAATCAGCCCCAGCATTTT
CASSGTGGNQPQHF
>TRBD1|TRBJ2-7|NA|TRBV19
TGTGCCAGTAGTATCCGGGACAGGTACTACGAGCAGTACTTC
CASSIRDRYYEQYF
>TRBD2|TRBJ2-7|NA|TRBV7-7
TGTGCCAGCAGCCAATCGTTTAGCGGGAGGCTGGGAGAGCAGTACTTC
CASSQSFSGRLGEQYF
>NA|TRBJ1-2|NA|TRBV6-4
TGTGCCAGCAGTGACTCGCATGGGGTGGAGGTCGGCTACACCTTC
CASSDSHGVEVGYTF
>NA|TRBJ2-2|few|TRBV9
TGTGCCAGCAGCGTGACAGGCTCCACCGGGGAGCTGTTTTTT
CASSVTGSTGELFF
>TRBD2|TRBJ2-7|NA|TRBV15
TGTGCCACCAGCACCTCGGGAGCGGGAGGGTCCTACGAGCAGTACTTC
CATSTSGAGGSYEQYF
>NA|TRBJ1-1|NA|TRBV20-1
TGCAGTGCTCAATTTTTTAGTGAAGCTTTCTTT
CSAQFFSEAFF
>TRBD1|TRBJ2-7|NA|TRBV4-1
TGCGCCAGCAGCCGGGACAGTTTTTCCTACGAGCAGTACTTC
CASSRDSFSYEQYF
>TRBD2|TRBJ2-1|NA|TRBV19
TGTGCCAGTAGTTGGGGGAGGGCCGGGAATGAGCAGTTCTTC
CASSWGRAGNEQFF
>NA|TRBJ1-2|NA|TRBV2
TGTGCCAGCAGTGAAGAGGGGGGCTACACCTTC
CASSEEGGYTF
>TRBD2|TRBJ2-1|NA|TRBV28
TGTGCCAGCGAGAGGACTAGCGGGACCTACAATGAGCAGTTCTTC
CASERTSGTYNEQFF
>NA|TRBJ2-7|NA|TRBV6-5
TGTGCCAGCAGTAGACAGGCCCTCTCCTACGAGCAGTACTTC
CASSRQALSYEQYF
>TRBD2|TRBJ2-3|NA|TRBV19
TGTGCCAGTAGTAAAAAGCTTTCTAGCGGGATCACAGATACGCAGTATTTT
CASSKKLSSGITDTQYF
>NA|TRBJ1-5|NA|TRBV28
TGTGCCAGCGAAGGGGCCGCGAATCAGCCCCAGCATTTT
CASEGAANQPQHF
>TRBD2|TRBJ2-3|NA|TRBV19
TGTGCCAGTACCGCAATACCAACTAGCGGGAGGGGAGATACGCAGTATTTT
CASTAIPTSGRGDTQYF
>NA|TRBJ1-3|NA|TRBV7-2
TGTGCCAGCAGCTTAGGAGGAGGTTTGCGGGGAAACACCATATATTTT
CASSLGGGLRGNTIYF
>NA|TRBJ2-5|NA|TRBV18
TGTGCCAGCTCACCAATCAGAGGACAAGGGGCTCAGTACTTC
CASSPIRGQGAQYF
>TRBD1|TRBJ1-5|NA|TRBV30
TGTGCCTGGGGACAGGGAGGCAATCAGCCCCAGCATTTT
CAWGQGGNQPQHF
>NA|TRBJ2-7|NA|TRBV19
TGTGCCAGTAGGCCCGGTAGGGGAAGGGTGGAGGAGCAGTACTTC
CASRPGRGRVEEQYF
>NA|TRBJ2-3|few|TRBV5-4
TGTGCCAGCAGCTTCGACAAGCGGGCCGGAGATACGCAGTATTTT
CASSFDKRAGDTQYF
>NA|TRBJ1-2|NA|TRBV7-9
TGTTCCAGCAGTTACCGAGGACAGCCGAACTATGGCTACACCTTC
CSSSYRGQPNYGYTF
>NA|TRBJ1-1|NA|TRBV6-1
TGTGCCAGCAGACAGGATGTGGCTCGCACTGAAGCTTTCTTT
CASRQDVARTEAFF
>TRBD1|TRBJ1-2|NA|TRBV25-1
TGTGCCAGCAGAGACAGGGGGTCATATGGCTACACCTTC
CASRDRGSYGYTF
>NA|TRBJ2-2|NA|TRBV5-5
TGTGCCAGCAGCCAGACGGTTGGACTCGGGGACGGGGAGCTGTTTTTT
CASSQTVGLGDGELFF
>NA|TRBJ1-5|NA|TRBV7-2
TGTGCCAGCAGCAACCGGTTCAATCAGCCCCAGCATTTT
CASSNRFNQPQHF
>TRBD1|TRBJ1-1|once|TRBV7-9
TGTGCCAGCAGCCCCGACAGGGGCTTCACTGAAGCTTTCTTT
CASSPDRGFTEAFF
>NA|TRBJ1-1|NA|TRBV9
TGTGCCAGCAGCGTAGGGGAGTTGGGGGAAGCTTTCTTT
CASSVGELGEAFF